The entry below describes one T cell receptor beta chain. Its target is not known. Preparation of the TCRbeta library was carried out with unique molecular identifiers. Via MiXCR, TCRdb re-called the PCR reads, giving one row per CDR3 protein. The table lists about 340,000 distinct CDR3 sequences, around 15% of them singletons, with around 43% in the top ten. This specimen comes from a study of T-cell reconstitution after alpha-beta-depleted transplantation in children. In germline, CDR1 is DFQATT, CDR2 SNEGSKA (reference sequence). The CDR3 runs 12 residues. Broader study findings: It was newly produced T cells that mostly accounted for T-cell counts and diversity one year after transplant. Surviving recipient T cells and intrathymic progenitors accounted for some patients' high TCRbeta diversity at day 60. Where alpha-beta T cells came from about two months after transplant was reportedly several hundred expanded graft clones.

The chain has TRBV20-1 and TRBJ2-5; unclear D gene. The receptor was isolated from a male patient aged 2-9 years who had a stem cell transplant for acute lymphoblastic leukemia, so the T cells may come from the graft donor. Sequences were derived from PBMCs, mostly from graft donor cells, sampled 360 days after TCRalphabeta/CD19-depleted stem cell transplant. The CDR3 DNA sequence: TGCCACCCCGAACAGTCCCAAGAGACCCAGTACTTC. The encoded protein is CHPEQSQETQYF.